One and the same sample provided the 8 T cell receptor beta chains below, sequenced in a study of early T cells in non-severe SARS-CoV-2 infection. TCRdb reprocessed the 5' RACE reads with MiXCR, giving one entry per CDR3 protein. Here the sample spans some 57,000 distinct CDR3 sequences, approximately 9.9% being singletons. Source material: whole blood. The receptors come from an adult who was a healthcare worker with PCR-confirmed SARS-CoV-2 infection or an uninfected control (not recorded which).

There are many counts of this clonotype. V is TRBV6-5 and J is TRBJ1-2; D is ambiguous. V lost 0 bases, J lost 2 bases, and 10 bases lay in between. CDR3 length equals 15 residues. Germline assignment: CDR1 MNHEY and CDR2 SVGAGI. CDR3 bases: TGTGCCAGCAGTTACTCGATAGGGTCCAACTATGGCTACACCTTC. Translating gives CASSYSIGSNYGYTF.

This clonotype was observed at least ten times. The chain couples TRBV4-1 to TRBJ2-3; D unresolved. CDR3 size: 15 residues. Trimming left V 0 bases short and J 1 base short, with 8 bases between. Germline values: CDR1 MGHRA, CDR2 YSYEKL. The CDR3 region is CASSQEARGTDTQYF. CDR3 DNA sequence: TGCGCCAGCAGCCAAGAGGCTAGGGGCACAGATACGCAGTATTTT.

This chain joins TRBV2 and TRBJ2-1; 12 bases align to TRBD2. Germline CDR1 and CDR2: SNHLY and FYNNEI. The CDR3 loop spans 15 amino acids. V was clipped by 7 bases and J by 6 bases; unmatched bases: 7. The CDR3 DNA sequence: TGTGCCAGCACCGTACTAGCGGGGGGCCTCAATGAGCAGTTCTTC. This encodes CASTVLAGGLNEQFF.

This clonotype has ten or more counts. This chain links TRBV7-8 with TRBJ1-1; 10 bases match TRBD1. With 4 bases clipped from V and 5 bases from J, the junction kept 4 bases outside the gene matches. The germline V gene has CDR1 SGHVS and CDR2 FQNEAQ. This CDR3 contains 14 residues. The CDR3: CASSSRQGATEAFF. The DNA of the CDR3 is TGTGCCAGCAGCTCAAGACAGGGGGCTACTGAAGCTTTCTTT.

This clonotype was counted only a few times. The chain recombines TRBV9 with TRBJ1-1; a possible D gene is TRBD1 (5 bases). V lost 2 bases to trimming and J lost 7 bases, with 15 bases between them. Per the germline V gene, CDR1 is SGDLS and CDR2 is YYNGEE. The CDR3 runs 14 residues. The CDR3 reads CASSVGTVGFEAFF. In DNA form, the CDR3 reads TGTGCCAGCAGCGTGGGGACGGTGGGTTTTGAAGCTTTCTTT.

This clonotype was detected many times. In DNA, the CDR3 is TGTGCCAGCAGCTTCCGACAAGACAATGAGCAGTTCTTC. As protein: CASSFRQDNEQFF. This chain joins TRBV7-3 and TRBJ2-1; D gene uncertain. The length of the CDR3 is 13 residues. The V gene lost 3 bases and the J gene lost 5 bases, with 8 bases spanning the gap. Germline CDR1 SGHTA, CDR2 FQGTGA.

This clonotype turned up a few times. The chain recombines TRBV6-1 with TRBJ1-3; possibly TRBD1 for D (5 bases). CDR1 and CDR2 (germline): MNHNS, SASEGT. The CDR3 extends over 16 amino acids. V was shortened by 6 bases and J by 0 bases, with 15 bases between the two germline ends. The CDR3 bases are TGTGCCAGCAGGGAACCGGGACTCCTCTCTGGAAACACCATATATTTT. As protein: CASREPGLLSGNTIYF.

The gene calls are TRBV6-6 and TRBJ1-1; D perhaps matches TRBD1 (6 bases). Per germline, CDR1 MNHNY and CDR2 SVGAGI (reference sequence). The CDR3 is 16 residues long. Between the trimmed V and J ends, which lost 2 bases and 0 bases, there was a span of 13 bases. The CDR3 DNA sequence: TGTGCCAGCAGTTACGTTCGGGGGCGCATGAACACTGAAGCTTTCTTT. Its translation is CASSYVRGRMNTEAFF.